This T cell receptor beta chain was found in a study of STAT5B mutations in CD4+ large granular lymphocyte leukemia. With regard to this clone: Its antigen is currently unknown.

The repertoire was sequenced with immunoSEQ multiplex PCR; TCRdb's copy has only in-frame clones and lacks some. Seen here are around 28,000 clones, roughly 70% observed once, and the top ten hold 0.8% to 1.2%. Points from the study as a whole: Compared with healthy controls (2/35), patient top clones favored TRBV06 (8/27). No patients shared main leukemic clonotypes, though roughly 27% appeared at low frequency elsewhere.

The CDR3 is made up of 14 amino acids. Germline V gene sequence: CDR1 SEHNR, CDR2 FQNEAQ (reference sequence). V dropped 5 bases and J dropped 2 bases, with 12 bases sitting between them. Sample: CD4+ T cells from blood buffy coats. The TCR originated in a human donor in good health. The chain is built from TRBV7-9 and TRBJ1-2, with D possibly TRBD1 on 5 matching bases. DNA of the CDR3: TGTGCCAGCAGCCGACAGCCACCCAACTATGGCTACACCTTC. It codes for CASSRQPPNYGYTF.